What follows describes a single TCR beta chain. Its cognate antigen has yet to be identified. Within one base of it there is no much larger clone, and no base qualities were kept. The sample comes from a study of blood T cell repertoires in COVID-19 (TCRdb year 2020). Notes on the research overall: Samples covering the acute and convalescent phases of COVID-19 were provided by collaborators in the United States, Italy and Spain. The prospective study material was composed of cDNA or gDNA derived from T cells, B-cell-depleted T cells, or PBMCs. Deeply sampled blood TCRbeta repertoires from subjects exposed to, actively infected with, or recovered from COVID-19 were included in the dataset. The repertoires were released in a freely available public database intended as a resource for research on the immune response to SARS-CoV-2. The samples were drawn from two sources: the first 160 participants of the ongoing ImmuneRACE study, and over 950 subjects contributed by 6 global collaborators. A de-identified subject ID, COVID-19 status, age in years and sex were almost always included in the sample metadata. Where available, HLA class I and class II types were taken from metadata supplied by the sample provider and were not determined by assay-based typing.

Overall study results and their limits: How much clinical and demographic metadata was included differed by source and by participant, and the metadata was provided uncurated.

At the junction V is shortened by 2 bases and J by 5 bases, with 6 bases in between. Including cysteine and phenylalanine, the CDR3 has 12 amino acids. The kept DNA is CDR3 alone, 36 bases in frame from the first base. The immunoSEQ Assay, a bias-controlled multiplex PCR, was used to amplify TCRbeta CDR3 regions from genomic DNA. The paper's processing steps were these. The number of nucleated cells in each sample was estimated by amplification of reference gene primers within the assay. Sequence reads were collapsed and filtered to measure the absolute abundance of every unique TCRbeta CDR3 rearrangement. Productive Simpson clonality was computed per sample as the square root of Simpson's diversity index over productive rearrangements. What TCRdb holds here is the immuneACCESS table cut down to in-frame rearrangements. Part of the clones is not present; checked against another copy, under half of the missing clones reflect an unresolved V gene, and the others are unexplained. For V, J and clone size, that table is used; D and trimming come from the DNA. This sample gives a few hundred thousand clones in total; 80% to 90% of them show up just once. Clones ranked in the top ten supply 15% to 20% of the sample.

Whole blood was collected in K2EDTA tubes by collaborating institutions according to the institutions' own protocols. For TCRbeta analysis, collaborator samples were shipped as frozen whole blood, as isolated PBMCs, or as DNA extracted from either sample type. The origin of this receptor is a man aged 30 to 45 with active or convalescent COVID-19. This sequence uses TRBV12-3 or TRBV12-4 and TRBJ1-1, with an unclear D gene assignment. Sequencing used peripheral blood. The CDR3 region reads CASSLSGTEAFF. DNA sequence: TGTGCCAGCAGTTTATCCGGGACTGAAGCTTTCTTT.